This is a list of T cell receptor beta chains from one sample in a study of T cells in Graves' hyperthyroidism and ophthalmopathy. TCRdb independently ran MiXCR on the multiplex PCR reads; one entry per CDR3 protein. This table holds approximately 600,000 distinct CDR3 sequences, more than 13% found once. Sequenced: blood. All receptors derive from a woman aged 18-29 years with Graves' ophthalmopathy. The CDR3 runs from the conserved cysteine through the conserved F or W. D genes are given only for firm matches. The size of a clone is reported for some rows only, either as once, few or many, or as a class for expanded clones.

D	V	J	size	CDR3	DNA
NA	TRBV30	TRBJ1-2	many	CAWKLDSSTSGYTF	TGTGCCTGGAAGTTAGACAGTTCGACGAGTGGCTACACCTTC
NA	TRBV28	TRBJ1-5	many	CASTGGDQPQHF	TGTGCCAGCACGGGGGGAGATCAGCCCCAGCATTTT
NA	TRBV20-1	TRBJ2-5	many	CSAREGTASQETQYF	TGCAGTGCTAGAGAGGGGACCGCATCTCAAGAGACCCAGTACTTC
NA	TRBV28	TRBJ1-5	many	CASSLSGPSRPQHF	TGTGCCAGCAGTTTATCAGGGCCCAGTAGGCCCCAGCATTTT
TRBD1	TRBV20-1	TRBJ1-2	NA	CSARGDRAPLGYTF	TGCAGTGCTAGGGGAGACAGGGCCCCTCTTGGCTACACCTTC
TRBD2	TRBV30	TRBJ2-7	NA	CAWSSGAYEQYF	TGTGCCTGGAGCAGCGGGGCTTACGAGCAGTACTTC
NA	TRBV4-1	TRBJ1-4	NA	CASSQAGQGREKLFF	TGCGCCAGCAGCCAAGCTGGTCAGGGACGGGAAAAACTGTTTTTT
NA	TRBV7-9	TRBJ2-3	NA	CASSTTGTDTQYF	TGTGCCAGCAGCACTACCGGGACAGATACGCAGTATTTT
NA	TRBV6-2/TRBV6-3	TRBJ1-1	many	CASSYSRRSSPTEAFF	TGTGCCAGCAGTTACTCCCGTCGTTCCTCCCCCACTGAAGCTTTCTTT
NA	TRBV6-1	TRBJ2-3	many	CASKTYSTDTQYF	TGTGCCAGTAAGACTTACAGCACAGATACGCAGTATTTT
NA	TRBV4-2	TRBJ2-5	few	CASSQDQGGRETQYF	TGTGCCAGCAGCCAAGATCAGGGGGGTAGGGAGACCCAGTACTTC
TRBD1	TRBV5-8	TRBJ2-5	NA	CASSHWAGGGETQYF	TGTGCCAGCAGCCATTGGGCAGGGGGCGGAGAGACCCAGTACTTC
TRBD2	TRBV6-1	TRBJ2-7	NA	CASTHGGFYEQYF	TGTGCCAGCACCCACGGGGGGTTCTACGAGCAGTACTTC
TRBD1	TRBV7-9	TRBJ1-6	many	CASSRTGPYSPLHF	TGTGCCAGCAGCCGGACAGGGCCCTATTCACCCCTCCACTTT
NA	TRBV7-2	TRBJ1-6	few	CASSLEGGTRYSPLHF	TGTGCCAGCAGCTTAGAGGGTGGGACGAGGTATTCACCCCTCCACTTT
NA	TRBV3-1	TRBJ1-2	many	CASSRGGTEIGYTF	TGTGCCAGCAGCCGAGGGGGGACGGAGATTGGCTACACCTTC